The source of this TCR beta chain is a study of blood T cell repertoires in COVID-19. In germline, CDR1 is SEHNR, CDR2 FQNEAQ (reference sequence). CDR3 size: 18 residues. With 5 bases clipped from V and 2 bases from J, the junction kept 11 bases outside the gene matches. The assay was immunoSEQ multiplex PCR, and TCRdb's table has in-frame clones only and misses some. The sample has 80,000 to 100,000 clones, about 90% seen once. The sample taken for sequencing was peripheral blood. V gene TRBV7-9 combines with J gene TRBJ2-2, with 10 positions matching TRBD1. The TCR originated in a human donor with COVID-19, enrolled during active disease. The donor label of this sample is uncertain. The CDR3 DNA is TGTGCCAGCAGCCCCCCACTAGGGGACAGGGGAAACACCGGGGAGCTGTTTTTT. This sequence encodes CASSPPLGDRGNTGELFF.